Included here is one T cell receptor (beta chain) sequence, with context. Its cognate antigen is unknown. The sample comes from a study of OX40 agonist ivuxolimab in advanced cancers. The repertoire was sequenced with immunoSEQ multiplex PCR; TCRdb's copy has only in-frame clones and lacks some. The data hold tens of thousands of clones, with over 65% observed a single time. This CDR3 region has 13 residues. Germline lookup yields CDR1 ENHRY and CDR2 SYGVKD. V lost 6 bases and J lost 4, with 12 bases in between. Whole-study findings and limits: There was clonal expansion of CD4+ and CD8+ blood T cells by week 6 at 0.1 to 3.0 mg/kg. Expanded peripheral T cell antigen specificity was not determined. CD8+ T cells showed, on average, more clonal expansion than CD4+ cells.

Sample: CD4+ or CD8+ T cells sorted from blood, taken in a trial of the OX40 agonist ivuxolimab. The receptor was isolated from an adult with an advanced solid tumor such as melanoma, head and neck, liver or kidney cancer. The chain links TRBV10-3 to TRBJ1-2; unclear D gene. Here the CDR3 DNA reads TGTGCCATCAGACTCACGATTTCCTATGGCTACACCTTC. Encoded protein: CAIRLTISYGYTF.